This is a list of T cell receptor beta chains from one sample in a study of blood T cell repertoires in COVID-19. Generated by immunoSEQ multiplex PCR, the TCRdb table keeps only in-frame clones and is missing some. The table records about 150,000 clones, around 87% of them present only once. Sequencing input: peripheral blood. These receptors came from a woman aged 60-70 years with active COVID-19. CDR3s include the opening cysteine and the closing phenylalanine or tryptophan. The D gene is left open where the match is weak. Clone sizes are given selectively: once, few, many, or a class where the clone is expanded.

V gene: TRBV6-1; D gene: TRBD1; J gene: TRBJ2-2; clone size: -; CDR3 length: 15; CDR3 protein: CASSEDRGRTGELFF; CDR3 DNA: TGTGCCAGCAGTGAGGACAGGGGGCGGACCGGGGAGCTGTTTTTT
V gene: TRBV29-1; D gene: -; J gene: TRBJ2-2; clone size: many; CDR3 length: 13; CDR3 protein: CSAQGLNTGELFF; CDR3 DNA: TGCAGCGCCCAGGGGTTGAACACCGGGGAGCTGTTTTTT
V gene: TRBV3-1/TRBV3-2; D gene: -; J gene: TRBJ1-6; clone size: -; CDR3 length: 13; CDR3 protein: CASSLEVNSPLHF; CDR3 DNA: TGTGCCAGCAGCCTCGAGGTTAATTCACCCCTCCACTTT
V gene: TRBV7-9; D gene: -; J gene: TRBJ2-6; clone size: -; CDR3 length: 13; CDR3 protein: CASLNSGANVLTF; CDR3 DNA: TGTGCCAGCCTAAACTCTGGGGCCAACGTCCTGACTTTC
V gene: TRBV9; D gene: TRBD1; J gene: TRBJ2-7; clone size: few; CDR3 length: 14; CDR3 protein: CASSPWTGGYEQYF; CDR3 DNA: TGTGCCAGCAGCCCGTGGACAGGGGGATACGAGCAGTACTTC
V gene: TRBV11-1; D gene: -; J gene: TRBJ1-2; clone size: few; CDR3 length: 13; CDR3 protein: CASSPTGSDGYTF; CDR3 DNA: TGTGCCAGCAGCCCGACAGGCTCGGATGGCTACACCTTC
V gene: TRBV27; D gene: TRBD1; J gene: TRBJ2-6; clone size: -; CDR3 length: 19; CDR3 protein: CASSLETGASSPGANVLTF; CDR3 DNA: TGTGCCAGCAGTTTAGAGACAGGGGCGTCCTCCCCTGGGGCCAACGTCCTGACTTTC
V gene: TRBV28; D gene: -; J gene: TRBJ2-7; clone size: few; CDR3 length: 14; CDR3 protein: CASSLEGKFYEQYF; CDR3 DNA: TGTGCCAGCAGTTTAGAGGGAAAGTTCTACGAGCAGTACTTC
V gene: TRBV29-1; D gene: -; J gene: TRBJ1-1; clone size: -; CDR3 length: 11; CDR3 protein: CSVAVVTEAFF; CDR3 DNA: TGCAGCGTTGCGGTGGTGACAGAAGCTTTCTTT
V gene: TRBV19; D gene: -; J gene: TRBJ2-1; clone size: -; CDR3 length: 15; CDR3 protein: CASSIVGGPNNEQFF; CDR3 DNA: TGTGCCAGTAGTATAGTCGGCGGGCCTAACAATGAGCAGTTCTTC
V gene: TRBV5-6; D gene: TRBD1; J gene: TRBJ1-6; clone size: -; CDR3 length: 14; CDR3 protein: CASSVGQGNSPLHF; CDR3 DNA: TGTGCCAGCAGCGTGGGACAGGGTAATTCACCCCTCCACTTT
V gene: TRBV7-2; D gene: TRBD2; J gene: TRBJ2-2; clone size: -; CDR3 length: 17; CDR3 protein: CASSLGSSGFGTGELFF; CDR3 DNA: TGTGCCAGCAGCTTAGGATCTAGCGGGTTCGGCACCGGGGAGCTGTTTTTT
V gene: TRBV6-6; D gene: -; J gene: TRBJ1-3; clone size: -; CDR3 length: 13; CDR3 protein: CASRQSAGNTIYF; CDR3 DNA: TGTGCCAGCCGCCAGTCCGCTGGAAACACCATATATTTT
V gene: TRBV6-2/TRBV6-3; D gene: -; J gene: TRBJ1-5; clone size: -; CDR3 length: 15; CDR3 protein: CASSYLTGSSQPQHF; CDR3 DNA: TGTGCCAGCAGTTACCTTACAGGGTCAAGTCAGCCCCAGCATTTT
V gene: TRBV6-2/TRBV6-3; D gene: -; J gene: TRBJ2-6; clone size: -; CDR3 length: 19; CDR3 protein: CASSYSLTAGSSGANVLTF; CDR3 DNA: TGTGCCAGCAGTTACTCTCTTACGGCGGGAAGCTCTGGGGCCAACGTCCTGACTTTC
V gene: TRBV7-3; D gene: -; J gene: TRBJ2-1; clone size: once; CDR3 length: 15; CDR3 protein: CASSLLPKGDHEQFF; CDR3 DNA: TGTGCCAGCAGCTTACTTCCCAAAGGAGATCATGAGCAGTTCTTC
V gene: TRBV30; D gene: -; J gene: TRBJ2-5; clone size: once; CDR3 length: 12; CDR3 protein: CAWSADQETQYF; CDR3 DNA: TGTGCCTGGAGTGCCGACCAAGAGACCCAGTACTTC
V gene: TRBV3-1/TRBV3-2; D gene: TRBD2; J gene: TRBJ2-3; clone size: -; CDR3 length: 17; CDR3 protein: CASSRLSGRDITDTQYF; CDR3 DNA: TGTGCCAGCAGCAGGCTGAGCGGGAGGGATATCACAGATACGCAGTATTTT
V gene: TRBV3-1/TRBV3-2; D gene: -; J gene: TRBJ2-2; clone size: once; CDR3 length: 12; CDR3 protein: CASSPYTGELFF; CDR3 DNA: TGTGCCAGCAGCCCCTACACCGGGGAGCTGTTTTTT
V gene: TRBV30; D gene: TRBD1; J gene: TRBJ1-1; clone size: -; CDR3 length: 13; CDR3 protein: CAWSGQGKTEAFF; CDR3 DNA: TGTGCCTGGAGCGGACAGGGAAAAACTGAAGCTTTCTTT
V gene: TRBV28; D gene: TRBD2; J gene: TRBJ2-7; clone size: -; CDR3 length: 17; CDR3 protein: CASRTFWTSGSGDEQYF; CDR3 DNA: TGTGCCAGCAGAACCTTTTGGACTAGCGGGAGCGGCGACGAGCAGTACTTC
V gene: TRBV19; D gene: -; J gene: TRBJ1-5; clone size: -; CDR3 length: 13; CDR3 protein: CASSIRKGQSQHF; CDR3 DNA: TGTGCCAGTAGTATAAGGAAGGGGCAGTCCCAGCATTTT
V gene: TRBV18; D gene: TRBD1; J gene: TRBJ2-7; clone size: -; CDR3 length: 17; CDR3 protein: CASSPGEGQPSSYEQYF; CDR3 DNA: TGTGCCAGCTCACCAGGTGAGGGACAGCCATCCTCCTACGAGCAGTACTTC
V gene: TRBV27; D gene: TRBD1; J gene: TRBJ2-7; clone size: -; CDR3 length: 14; CDR3 protein: CASSPGTGFYEQYF; CDR3 DNA: TGTGCCAGCAGTCCCGGGACAGGGTTCTACGAGCAGTACTTC
V gene: TRBV9; D gene: TRBD2; J gene: TRBJ2-7; clone size: -; CDR3 length: 15; CDR3 protein: CASSVVGTRQDEQYF; CDR3 DNA: TGTGCCAGCAGCGTAGTTGGGACTAGACAAGACGAGCAGTACTTC
V gene: TRBV28; D gene: TRBD1; J gene: TRBJ1-3; clone size: once; CDR3 length: 16; CDR3 protein: CASSLSGTGYGNTIYF; CDR3 DNA: TGTGCCAGCAGTTTGTCCGGGACAGGGTACGGAAACACCATATATTTT
V gene: TRBV5-1; D gene: TRBD2; J gene: TRBJ2-5; clone size: -; CDR3 length: 15; CDR3 protein: CASSPRLAAQETQYF; CDR3 DNA: TGCGCCAGCAGCCCCCGCCTAGCGGCTCAAGAGACCCAGTACTTC
V gene: TRBV5-5; D gene: TRBD1; J gene: TRBJ1-6; clone size: -; CDR3 length: 18; CDR3 protein: CASRPGQARSSYNSPLHF; CDR3 DNA: TGTGCCAGCAGACCAGGACAGGCTCGGAGCTCCTATAATTCACCCCTCCACTTT
V gene: TRBV9; D gene: -; J gene: TRBJ1-2; clone size: -; CDR3 length: 14; CDR3 protein: CASSVAPVNYGYTF; CDR3 DNA: TGTGCCAGCAGCGTAGCTCCCGTTAACTATGGCTACACCTTC
V gene: TRBV5-1; D gene: TRBD1; J gene: TRBJ1-1; clone size: -; CDR3 length: 13; CDR3 protein: CASSVAGGTEAFF; CDR3 DNA: TGCGCCAGCAGCGTCGCAGGGGGCACTGAAGCTTTCTTT
V gene: TRBV18; D gene: -; J gene: TRBJ2-5; clone size: -; CDR3 length: 13; CDR3 protein: CASSPLLQETQYF; CDR3 DNA: TGTGCCAGCTCACCACTACTCCAAGAGACCCAGTACTTC
V gene: TRBV7-8; D gene: -; J gene: TRBJ2-1; clone size: -; CDR3 length: 11; CDR3 protein: CASSLRAEQFF; CDR3 DNA: TGTGCCAGCAGCCTGCGGGCTGAGCAGTTCTTC
V gene: TRBV10-3; D gene: -; J gene: TRBJ2-2; clone size: -; CDR3 length: 12; CDR3 protein: CAISQGAGELFF; CDR3 DNA: TGTGCCATCAGTCAGGGTGCCGGGGAGCTGTTTTTT
V gene: TRBV2; D gene: -; J gene: TRBJ1-6; clone size: -; CDR3 length: 14; CDR3 protein: CASQVGRGNSPLHF; CDR3 DNA: TGTGCCAGCCAGGTGGGTCGGGGTAATTCACCCCTCCACTTT
V gene: TRBV6-5; D gene: -; J gene: TRBJ2-3; clone size: -; CDR3 length: 14; CDR3 protein: CASKKEGLTDTQYF; CDR3 DNA: TGTGCCAGCAAAAAGGAGGGCCTCACAGATACGCAGTATTTT
V gene: TRBV3-1/TRBV3-2; D gene: TRBD2; J gene: TRBJ2-1; clone size: -; CDR3 length: 17; CDR3 protein: CASSLASGISSYNEQFF; CDR3 DNA: TGTGCCAGCAGCTTGGCTAGCGGGATAAGCTCCTACAATGAGCAGTTCTTC
V gene: TRBV7-9; D gene: TRBD2; J gene: TRBJ2-2; clone size: -; CDR3 length: 15; CDR3 protein: CAITLAGKNTGELFF; CDR3 DNA: TGTGCCATCACGCTAGCGGGGAAGAACACCGGGGAGCTGTTTTTT
V gene: TRBV4-2; D gene: -; J gene: TRBJ2-2; clone size: -; CDR3 length: 15; CDR3 protein: CASSRQEKLTGELFF; CDR3 DNA: TGTGCCAGCAGCCGTCAGGAAAAGCTCACCGGGGAGCTGTTTTTT
V gene: TRBV19; D gene: -; J gene: TRBJ2-2; clone size: -; CDR3 length: 13; CDR3 protein: CASSIMLPGWLFF; CDR3 DNA: TGTGCCAGTAGTATAATGCTTCCGGGGTGGCTGTTTTTT
V gene: TRBV6-5; D gene: -; J gene: TRBJ1-1; clone size: -; CDR3 length: 13; CDR3 protein: CATFNLRATEAFF; CDR3 DNA: TGTGCCACCTTTAACCTCAGGGCCACTGAAGCTTTCTTT
V gene: TRBV14; D gene: -; J gene: TRBJ2-5; clone size: -; CDR3 length: 17; CDR3 protein: CASSQEGTGTQRETQYF; CDR3 DNA: TGTGCCAGCAGCCAAGAGGGAACAGGGACCCAGCGAGAGACCCAGTACTTC
V gene: TRBV24-1; D gene: -; J gene: TRBJ2-3; clone size: -; CDR3 length: 15; CDR3 protein: CATSARETSTDTQYF; CDR3 DNA: TGTGCCACCAGTGCTCGGGAAACTAGCACAGATACGCAGTATTTT
V gene: TRBV5-1; D gene: -; J gene: TRBJ2-5; clone size: -; CDR3 length: 14; CDR3 protein: CASSPEGNGETQYF; CDR3 DNA: TGCGCCAGCAGCCCGGAGGGCAATGGGGAGACCCAGTACTTC
V gene: TRBV7-9; D gene: -; J gene: TRBJ1-4; clone size: -; CDR3 length: 16; CDR3 protein: CASSLVPQGLGEKLFF; CDR3 DNA: TGTGCCAGCAGCTTAGTTCCGCAGGGTCTTGGGGAAAAACTGTTTTTT
V gene: TRBV28; D gene: -; J gene: TRBJ1-2; clone size: -; CDR3 length: 15; CDR3 protein: CASTQLQVNHDGYTF; CDR3 DNA: TGTGCCAGCACCCAGCTCCAGGTGAACCATGACGGCTACACCTTC
V gene: TRBV11-2; D gene: TRBD1; J gene: TRBJ1-1; clone size: -; CDR3 length: 14; CDR3 protein: CASSTRQGDTEAFF; CDR3 DNA: TGTGCCAGCAGCACCCGACAGGGGGACACTGAAGCTTTCTTT
V gene: TRBV19; D gene: -; J gene: TRBJ2-7; clone size: -; CDR3 length: 15; CDR3 protein: CASSIGMGRRYEQYF; CDR3 DNA: TGTGCCAGTAGTATAGGTATGGGCAGAAGATACGAGCAGTACTTC
V gene: TRBV27; D gene: TRBD2; J gene: TRBJ2-1; clone size: -; CDR3 length: 15; CDR3 protein: CASSTRGLATNEQFF; CDR3 DNA: TGTGCCAGCTCAACTCGGGGACTAGCGACCAATGAGCAGTTCTTC
V gene: TRBV28; D gene: -; J gene: TRBJ1-3; clone size: -; CDR3 length: 15; CDR3 protein: CASSLSAGSGNTIYF; CDR3 DNA: TGTGCCAGCAGTTTATCAGCAGGTTCGGGAAACACCATATATTTT
V gene: TRBV3-1/TRBV3-2; D gene: TRBD1; J gene: TRBJ2-3; clone size: -; CDR3 length: 14; CDR3 protein: CASSQEQGADTQYF; CDR3 DNA: TGTGCCAGCAGCCAAGAACAGGGGGCAGATACGCAGTATTTT